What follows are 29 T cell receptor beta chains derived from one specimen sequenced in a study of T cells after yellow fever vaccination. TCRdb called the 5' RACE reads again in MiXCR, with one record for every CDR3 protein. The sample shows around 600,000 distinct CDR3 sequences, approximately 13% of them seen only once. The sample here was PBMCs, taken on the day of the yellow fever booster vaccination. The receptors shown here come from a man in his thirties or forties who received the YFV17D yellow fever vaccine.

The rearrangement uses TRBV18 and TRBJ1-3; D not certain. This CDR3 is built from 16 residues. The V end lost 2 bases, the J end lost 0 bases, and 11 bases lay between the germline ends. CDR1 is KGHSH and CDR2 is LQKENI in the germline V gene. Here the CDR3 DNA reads TGTGCCAGCTCACCAATGCCAGTCACCTCTGGAAACACCATATATTTT. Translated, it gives CASSPMPVTSGNTIYF.

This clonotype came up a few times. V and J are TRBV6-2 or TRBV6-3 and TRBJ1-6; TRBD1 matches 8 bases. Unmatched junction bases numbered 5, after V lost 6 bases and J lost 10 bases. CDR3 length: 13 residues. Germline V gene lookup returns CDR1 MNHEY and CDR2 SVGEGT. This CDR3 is CASRSQGASPLHF. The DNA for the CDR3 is TGTGCCAGCAGGAGCCAGGGGGCCTCACCCCTCCACTTT.

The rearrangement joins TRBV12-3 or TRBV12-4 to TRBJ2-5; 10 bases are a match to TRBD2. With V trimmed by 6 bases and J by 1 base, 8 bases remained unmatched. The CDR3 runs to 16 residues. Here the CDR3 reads CASSLTSGIFQETQYF. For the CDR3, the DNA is TGTGCCAGCAGCCTTACTAGCGGGATCTTCCAAGAGACCCAGTACTTC.

Here the CDR3 DNA reads TGTGCCAGCAGTTTAATGGCCCCCCCAACAGATACGCAGTATTTT. Translation gives CASSLMAPPTDTQYF. The chain recombines TRBV28 with TRBJ2-3, with unresolved D. The CDR3 has 15 amino acids. CDR1 MDHEN and CDR2 SYDVKM come from the germline V gene. With 2 bases removed from V and 3 bases from J, the gap between germline ends came to 12 bases. Full variable domain (missing parts from reference TRBV28 and TRBJ2-3): DVKVTQSSRYLVKRTGEKVFLECVQDMDHENMFWYRQDPGLGLRLIYFSYDVKMKEKGDIPEGYSVSREKKERFSLILESASTNQTSMYLCASSLMAPPTDTQYFGPGTRLTVL.

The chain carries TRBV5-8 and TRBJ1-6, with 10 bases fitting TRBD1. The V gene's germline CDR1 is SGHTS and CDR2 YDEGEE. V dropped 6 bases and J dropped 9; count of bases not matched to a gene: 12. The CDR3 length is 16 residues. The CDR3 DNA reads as TGTGCCAGCATCCTCACCCCCGGGACAGGGGCTTCACCCCTCCACTTT. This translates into CASILTPGTGASPLHF.

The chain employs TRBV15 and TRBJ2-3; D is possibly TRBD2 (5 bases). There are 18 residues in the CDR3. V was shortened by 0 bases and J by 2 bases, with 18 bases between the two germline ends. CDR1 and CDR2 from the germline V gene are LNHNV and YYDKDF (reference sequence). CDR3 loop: CATSRDPQRAEATDTQYF. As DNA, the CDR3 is TGTGCCACCAGCAGAGATCCCCAGCGAGCGGAGGCCACAGATACGCAGTATTTT.

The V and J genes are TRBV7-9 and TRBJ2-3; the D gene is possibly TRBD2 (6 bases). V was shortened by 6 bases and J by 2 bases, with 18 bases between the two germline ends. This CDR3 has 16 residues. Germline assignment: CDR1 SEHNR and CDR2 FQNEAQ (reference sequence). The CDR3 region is CASSSLTSKVTDTQYF. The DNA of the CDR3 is TGTGCCAGCAGTTCCCTCACTAGCAAAGTCACAGATACGCAGTATTTT.

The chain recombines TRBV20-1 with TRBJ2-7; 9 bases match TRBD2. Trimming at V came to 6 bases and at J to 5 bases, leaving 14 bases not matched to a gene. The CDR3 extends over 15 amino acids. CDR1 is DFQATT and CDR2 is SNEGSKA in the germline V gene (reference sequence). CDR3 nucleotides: TGCAGTGCCACGAGGGGGGCGGGAGGGATGGACGAGCAGTACTTC. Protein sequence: CSATRGAGGMDEQYF.

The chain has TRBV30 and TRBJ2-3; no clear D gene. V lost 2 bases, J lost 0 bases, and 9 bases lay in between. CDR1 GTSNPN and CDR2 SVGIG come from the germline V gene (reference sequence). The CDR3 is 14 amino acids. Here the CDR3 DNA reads TGTGCCTGGAGTTCCATCTTCAGCACAGATACGCAGTATTTT. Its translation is CAWSSIFSTDTQYF.

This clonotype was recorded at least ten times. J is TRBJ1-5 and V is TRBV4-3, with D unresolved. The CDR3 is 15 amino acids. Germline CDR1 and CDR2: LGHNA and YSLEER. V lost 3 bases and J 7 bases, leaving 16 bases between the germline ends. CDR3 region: CASSQSDSYRQPQHF. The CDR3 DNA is TGCGCCAGCAGCCAGAGCGACTCGTACCGACAGCCCCAGCATTTT.

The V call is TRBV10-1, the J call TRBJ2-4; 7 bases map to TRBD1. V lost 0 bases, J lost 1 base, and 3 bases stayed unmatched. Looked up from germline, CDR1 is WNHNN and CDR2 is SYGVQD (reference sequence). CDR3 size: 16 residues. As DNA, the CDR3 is TGCGCCAGCAGTGAGTCGACACAGGGGGCCAAAAACATTCAGTACTTC. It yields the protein CASSESTQGAKNIQYF.

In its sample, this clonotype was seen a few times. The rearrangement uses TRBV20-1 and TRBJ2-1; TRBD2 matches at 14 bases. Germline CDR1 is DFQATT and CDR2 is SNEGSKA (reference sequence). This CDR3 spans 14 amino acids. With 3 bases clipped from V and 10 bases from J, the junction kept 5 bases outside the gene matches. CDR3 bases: TGCAGTGCTAGGACTAGCGGGAGGGCTCGGGAGCAGTTCTTC. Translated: CSARTSGRAREQFF.

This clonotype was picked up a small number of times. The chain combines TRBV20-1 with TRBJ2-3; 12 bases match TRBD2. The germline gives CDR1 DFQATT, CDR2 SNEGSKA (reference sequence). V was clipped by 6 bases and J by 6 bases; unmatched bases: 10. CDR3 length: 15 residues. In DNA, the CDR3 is TGCAGTGCGAGTAGACTAGCGGGGGCGAGGGATACGCAGTATTTT. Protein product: CSASRLAGARDTQYF.

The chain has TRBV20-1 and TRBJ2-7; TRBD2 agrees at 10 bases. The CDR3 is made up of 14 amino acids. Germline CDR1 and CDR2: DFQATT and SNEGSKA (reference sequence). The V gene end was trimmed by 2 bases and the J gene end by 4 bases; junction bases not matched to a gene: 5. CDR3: CSARPSGSSYEQYF. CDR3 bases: TGCAGTGCTAGACCTAGCGGGAGTAGTTACGAGCAGTACTTC.

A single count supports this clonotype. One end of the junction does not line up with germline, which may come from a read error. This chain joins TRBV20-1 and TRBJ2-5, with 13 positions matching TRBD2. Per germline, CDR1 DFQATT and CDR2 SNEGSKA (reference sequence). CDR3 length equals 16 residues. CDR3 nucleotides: TGCTGTGCTCCTCCGGGACTAGCGGGATACCCAGAGACCCAGTACTTC. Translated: CCAPPGLAGYPETQYF.

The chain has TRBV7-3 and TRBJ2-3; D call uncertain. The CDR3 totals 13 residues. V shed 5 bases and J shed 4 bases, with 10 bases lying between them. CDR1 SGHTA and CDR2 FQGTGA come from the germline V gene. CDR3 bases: TGTGCCAGCAGCCCAAAAGTCGCAGATACGCAGTATTTT. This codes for CASSPKVADTQYF.

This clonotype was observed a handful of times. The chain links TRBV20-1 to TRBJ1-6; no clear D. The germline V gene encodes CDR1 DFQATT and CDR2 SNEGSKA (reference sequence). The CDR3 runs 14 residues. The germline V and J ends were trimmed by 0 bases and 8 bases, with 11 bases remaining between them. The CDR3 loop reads CSARDPGVDSPLHF. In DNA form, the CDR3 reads TGCAGTGCTAGAGACCCGGGTGTTGATTCACCCCTCCACTTT.

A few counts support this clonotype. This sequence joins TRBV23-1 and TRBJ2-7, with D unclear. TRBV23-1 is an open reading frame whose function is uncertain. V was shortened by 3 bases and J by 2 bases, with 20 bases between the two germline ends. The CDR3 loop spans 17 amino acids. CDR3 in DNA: TGCGCCAGCAGTCATGGGCATGTGAACCCCATCCCCTACGAGCAGTACTTC. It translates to CASSHGHVNPIPYEQYF.

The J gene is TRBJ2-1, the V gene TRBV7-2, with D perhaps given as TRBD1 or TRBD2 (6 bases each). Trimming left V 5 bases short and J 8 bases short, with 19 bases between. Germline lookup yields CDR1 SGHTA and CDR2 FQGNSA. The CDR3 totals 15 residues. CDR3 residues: CASSIGGLAADEQFF. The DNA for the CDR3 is TGTGCCAGCAGCATAGGGGGGCTAGCAGCTGATGAGCAGTTCTTC. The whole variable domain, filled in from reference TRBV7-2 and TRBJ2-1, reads GAGVSQSPSNKVTEKGKDVELRCDPISGHTALYWYRQSLGQGLEFLIYFQGNSAPDKSGLPSDRFSAERTGGSVSTLTIQRTQQEDSAVYLCASSIGGLAADEQFFGPGTRLTVL.

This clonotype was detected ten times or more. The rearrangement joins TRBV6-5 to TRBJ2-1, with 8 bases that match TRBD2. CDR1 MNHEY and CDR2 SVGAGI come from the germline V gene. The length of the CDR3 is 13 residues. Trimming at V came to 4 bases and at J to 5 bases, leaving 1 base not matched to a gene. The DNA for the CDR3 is TGTGCCAGCAGTTCACTAGCGGACAATGAGCAGTTCTTC. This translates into CASSSLADNEQFF.

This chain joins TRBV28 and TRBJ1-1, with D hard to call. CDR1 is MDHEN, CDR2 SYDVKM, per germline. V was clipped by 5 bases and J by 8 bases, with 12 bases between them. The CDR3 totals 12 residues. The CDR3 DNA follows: TGTGCCAGCAGTACTGCGACGGGGGAAGCTTTCTTT. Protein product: CASSTATGEAFF.

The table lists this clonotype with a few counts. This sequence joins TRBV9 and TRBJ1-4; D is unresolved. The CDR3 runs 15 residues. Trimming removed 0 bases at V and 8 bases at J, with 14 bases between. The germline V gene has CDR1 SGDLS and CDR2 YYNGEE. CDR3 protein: CASSVAPKIGEKLFF. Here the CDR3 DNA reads TGTGCCAGCAGCGTAGCCCCTAAAATTGGGGAAAAACTGTTTTTT.

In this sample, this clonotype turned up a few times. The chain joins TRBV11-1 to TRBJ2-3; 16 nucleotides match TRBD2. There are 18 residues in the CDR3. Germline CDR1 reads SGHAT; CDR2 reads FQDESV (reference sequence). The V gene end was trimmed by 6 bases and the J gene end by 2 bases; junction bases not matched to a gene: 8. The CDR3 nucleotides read TGTGCCAGCAGTCCTCCGGGACTAGCGGGAGGGCCCACAGATACGCAGTATTTT. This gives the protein CASSPPGLAGGPTDTQYF.

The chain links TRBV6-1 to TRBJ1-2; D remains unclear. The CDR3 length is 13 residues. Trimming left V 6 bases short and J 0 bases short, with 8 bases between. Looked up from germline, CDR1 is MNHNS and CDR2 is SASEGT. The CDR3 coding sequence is TGTGCCAGCAGGGCCAGCACTAACTATGGCTACACCTTC. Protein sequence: CASRASTNYGYTF.

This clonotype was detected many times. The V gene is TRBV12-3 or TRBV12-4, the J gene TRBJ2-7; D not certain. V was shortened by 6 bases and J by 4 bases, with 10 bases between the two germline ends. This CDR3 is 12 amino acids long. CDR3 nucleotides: TGTGCCAGCAGAAACCGACAATACGAGCAGTACTTC. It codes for CASRNRQYEQYF.

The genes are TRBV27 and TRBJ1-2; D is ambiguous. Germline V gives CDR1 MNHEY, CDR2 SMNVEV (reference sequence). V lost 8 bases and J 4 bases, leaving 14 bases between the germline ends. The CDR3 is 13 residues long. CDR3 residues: CASSPVGAYGYTF. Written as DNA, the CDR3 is TGTGCCAGCTCCCCTGTAGGTGCCTATGGCTACACCTTC.

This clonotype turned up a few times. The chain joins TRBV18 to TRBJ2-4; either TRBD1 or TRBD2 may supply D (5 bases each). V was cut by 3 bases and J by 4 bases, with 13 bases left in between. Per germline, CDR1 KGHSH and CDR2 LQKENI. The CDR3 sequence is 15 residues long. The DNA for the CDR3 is TGTGCCAGCTCACCCCAGGGAGTTATAAAAAACATTCAGTACTTC. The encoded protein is CASSPQGVIKNIQYF.

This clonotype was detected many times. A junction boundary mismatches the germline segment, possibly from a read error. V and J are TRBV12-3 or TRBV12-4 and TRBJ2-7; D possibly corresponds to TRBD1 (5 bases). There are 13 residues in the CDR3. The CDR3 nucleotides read TGTGCCAGCAGTTTCGCAGCGCAGGGAAGGCCCGATTTC. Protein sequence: CASSFAAQGRPDF.

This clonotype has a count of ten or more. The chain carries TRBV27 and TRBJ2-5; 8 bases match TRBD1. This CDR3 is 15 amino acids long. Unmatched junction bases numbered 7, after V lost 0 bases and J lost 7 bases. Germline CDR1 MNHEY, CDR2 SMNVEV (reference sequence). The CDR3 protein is CASSLSQGASGTQYF. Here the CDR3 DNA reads TGTGCCAGCAGTTTATCGCAGGGGGCATCGGGGACCCAGTACTTC.